Each of the 26 T cell receptor beta chains below was sequenced from the same sample in a study of blood T cell repertoires in COVID-19. Some clones are missing from TCRdb's copy, which holds only in-frame ones; the method was immunoSEQ multiplex PCR. The sample shows around 150,000 clones, about 72% of them seen only once. The sequencing input was peripheral blood. The receptor source for this set is a man between 60 and 70 years old who had recovered from COVID-19.

This chain links TRBV5-5 with TRBJ2-7, with a possible D match to TRBD1 (7 bases). The V and J ends lost 1 base and 0 bases respectively, with 11 bases between them. Germline CDR1 reads SGHKS; CDR2 reads YYEKEE (reference sequence). The CDR3 has 15 amino acids. CDR3 nucleotides: TGTGCCAGCAGCTTGCAGGGGGGCTCCTCCTACGAGCAGTACTTC. This sequence encodes CASSLQGGSSYEQYF. The full variable domain, with the rest looked up from reference TRBV5-5 and TRBJ2-7, is DAGVTQSPTHLIKTRGQQVTLRCSPISGHKSVSWYQQVLGQGPQFIFQYYEKEERGRGNFPDRFSARQFPNYSSELNVNALLLGDSALYLCASSLQGGSSYEQYFGPGTRLTVT.

This clone was seen a single time. The chain joins TRBV7-2 to TRBJ1-4, with 8 bases lining up with TRBD1. CDR1 and CDR2 (germline): SGHTA, FQGNSA. This CDR3 is built from 15 residues. The J segment lost 7 bases and the V segment lost 4 bases, leaving 8 bases of the junction unmatched. The CDR3 spells CASSSDREAGEKLFF. The CDR3 bases are TGTGCCAGCAGCTCGGACAGGGAGGCGGGTGAAAAACTGTTTTTT.

This chain links TRBV6-5 with TRBJ1-5; TRBD1 aligns across 9 bases. This CDR3 comprises 14 residues. Germline V gene lookup returns CDR1 MNHEY and CDR2 SVGAGI. V dropped 6 bases and J dropped 5; count of bases not matched to a gene: 5. For the CDR3, the DNA is TGTGCCAGCAGACCGACAGGGGGAGATCAGCCCCAGCATTTT. Protein product: CASRPTGGDQPQHF.

This chain joins TRBV27 and TRBJ1-5; 12 bases map to TRBD1. V was clipped by 6 bases and J by 7 bases; unmatched bases: 4. The germline gives CDR1 MNHEY, CDR2 SMNVEV (reference sequence). CDR3 length: 14 amino acids. The CDR3 sequence is CASSRDRGQQPQHF. CDR3 coding DNA: TGTGCCAGCAGCCGGGACAGGGGGCAGCAGCCCCAGCATTTT.

J is TRBJ2-1 and V is TRBV6-6; TRBD1 matches 8 bases. There are 16 residues in the CDR3. Trimming cost V 4 bases and J 10 bases; bases outside gene matches: 15. CDR1 is MNHNY, CDR2 SVGAGI, per germline (reference sequence). The CDR3 protein is CASSLGQDRASGEQFF. As DNA, the CDR3 is TGTGCCAGCAGTTTAGGGCAGGACAGGGCATCAGGAGAGCAGTTCTTC.

The chain links TRBV3-1 (or the pseudogene TRBV3-2) to TRBJ1-1; unclear D gene. Trimming pared 0 bases from V and 1 base from J, leaving 9 bases between. Germline CDR1 reads LGHDT; CDR2 reads YNNKEL (reference sequence). There are 15 residues in the CDR3. CDR3 sequence reads: CASSQDSGWNTEAFF. The DNA of the CDR3 is TGTGCCAGCAGCCAAGATTCAGGTTGGAACACTGAAGCTTTCTTT.

V gene TRBV5-4 combines with J gene TRBJ2-2, with TRBD2 identical over 8 bases. The CDR3 is made up of 14 amino acids. V was clipped by 10 bases and J by 6 bases; unmatched bases: 11. Germline V gene sequence: CDR1 SGHNT, CDR2 YYREEE (reference sequence). The CDR3: CAFKQRELAGELFF. The DNA of the CDR3 is TGTGCCTTTAAGCAGCGGGAGTTGGCCGGGGAGCTGTTTTTT.

In its sample, this clone was seen a few times. The chain carries TRBV7-2 and TRBJ2-2; weak D call: TRBD1 (6 bases). Germline V gene data show CDR1 as SGHTA and CDR2 as FQGNSA. The V gene lost 1 base and the J gene lost 6 bases, with 15 bases spanning the gap. The CDR3 runs 16 residues. The CDR3 DNA reads TGTGCCAGCAGCTTAGATTCGTTGGGGGCGGCCGGGGAGCTGTTTTTT. It encodes CASSLDSLGAAGELFF.

The V gene is TRBV19, the J gene TRBJ2-7; D possibly corresponds to TRBD1 (5 bases). The V gene's germline CDR1 is LNHDA and CDR2 SQIVND (reference sequence). Trimming removed 3 bases from V and 0 bases from J, with 12 bases in between. The CDR3 extends over 15 amino acids. The chain's CDR3 is CASSISQGLSYEQYF. The CDR3 DNA reads TGTGCCAGTAGTATTAGCCAGGGCCTCTCCTACGAGCAGTACTTC.

The CDR3 here is CASSLWGRGSYEQYF. In DNA form, the CDR3 reads TGTGCCAGCAGTTTATGGGGCAGGGGGTCCTACGAGCAGTACTTC. V usage is TRBV28 and J usage is TRBJ2-7, with 7 bases matching TRBD1. V lost 0 bases, J lost 1 base, and 3 bases stayed unmatched. The germline V gene has CDR1 MDHEN and CDR2 SYDVKM. This CDR3 region has 15 residues. Based on the CDR3 plus reference TRBV28 and TRBJ2-7, the full variable domain is DVKVTQSSRYLVKRTGEKVFLECVQDMDHENMFWYRQDPGLGLRLIYFSYDVKMKEKGDIPEGYSVSREKKERFSLILESASTNQTSMYLCASSLWGRGSYEQYFGPGTRLTVT.

This clone occurred a few times. The chain couples TRBV5-1 to TRBJ2-1; 9 nucleotides agree with TRBD2. The germline gives CDR1 SGHRS, CDR2 YFSETQ. The CDR3 is made up of 17 amino acids. V was clipped by 7 bases and J by 8 bases; unmatched bases: 19. The DNA of the CDR3 is TGCGCCAGCGCGCCTGGCCTTAGTAGCGGGGGAGGGGATGAGCAGTTCTTC. This encodes CASAPGLSSGGGDEQFF.

V usage is TRBV5-1 and J usage is TRBJ1-1; 9 nucleotides line up with TRBD1. V trimming: 3 bases; J trimming: 3 bases; junction bases outside the gene matches: 6. The germline V gene has CDR1 SGHRS and CDR2 YFSETQ. This CDR3 is 15 amino acids long. CDR3: CASSSQGARDTEAFF. The CDR3 DNA follows: TGCGCCAGCAGCTCACAGGGGGCACGGGACACTGAAGCTTTCTTT.

This chain joins TRBV27 and TRBJ2-2; the D gene is possibly TRBD2 (5 bases). The V end was cut by 6 bases, the J end by 0 bases, with 8 bases between. The CDR3 loop spans 14 amino acids. Germline-derived CDR1 and CDR2 are MNHEY and SMNVEV (reference sequence). In DNA form, the CDR3 reads TGTGCCAGCAGGGACTCCCCGAACACCGGGGAGCTGTTTTTT. Protein product: CASRDSPNTGELFF.

This sequence joins TRBV28 and TRBJ2-7; 7 bases agree with TRBD2. The CDR3 loop spans 16 amino acids. Germline V gene lookup returns CDR1 MDHEN and CDR2 SYDVKM. Losses at the gene ends were 3 bases for V and 2 bases for J; bases not matched to a gene: 10. CDR3 loop: CASSFREDWRPYEQYF. The CDR3 nucleotides read TGTGCCAGCAGTTTTCGGGAGGACTGGCGACCCTACGAGCAGTACTTC.

The V gene is TRBV19, the J gene TRBJ1-2, with TRBD1 matching over 7 bases. Trimming cost V 3 bases and J 8 bases; bases outside gene matches: 3. The CDR3 spans 12 residues. The germline V gene encodes CDR1 LNHDA and CDR2 SQIVND (reference sequence). The CDR3 nucleotides read TGTGCCAGTAGTATGAGGGACAGAGGCTACACCTTC. Translating gives CASSMRDRGYTF.

The chain combines TRBV28 with TRBJ1-5, with TRBD1 matching over 10 bases. The CDR3 contains 18 residues. Germline CDR1 and CDR2: MDHEN and SYDVKM. V dropped 5 bases and J dropped 0; count of bases not matched to a gene: 10. The CDR3 loop reads CASSTDRGLGYSNQPQHF. The CDR3 DNA reads as TGTGCCAGCAGTACAGACAGGGGGCTGGGGTATAGCAATCAGCCCCAGCATTTT.

The chain has TRBV30 and TRBJ2-6; tentatively, D is TRBD2 (5 bases). This CDR3 region has 13 residues. V dropped 3 bases and J dropped 5 bases, with 8 bases sitting between them. Germline assignment: CDR1 GTSNPN and CDR2 SVGIG (reference sequence). CDR3 region: CAWRLERANVLTF. The CDR3 region has the DNA TGTGCCTGGAGACTAGAGAGGGCCAACGTCCTGACTTTC.

The chain has TRBV5-6 and TRBJ2-5; D unclear. CDR1 is SGHDT and CDR2 is YYEEEE in the germline V gene. V gave up 0 bases and J gave up 4 bases, with 10 bases separating them. CDR3 size: 14 residues. The CDR3, as DNA: TGTGCCAGCAGCTTGGGACTTGGTAGAGAGACCCAGTACTTC. Protein product: CASSLGLGRETQYF.

This sequence joins TRBV27 and TRBJ2-7; 7 nucleotides line up with TRBD1. V gave up 4 bases and J gave up 4 bases; unmatched junction bases: 4. There are 13 residues in the CDR3. Germline CDR1 reads MNHEY; CDR2 reads SMNVEV (reference sequence). The CDR3 sequence: CASSYHRGYEQYF. CDR3 DNA: TGTGCCAGCAGTTATCACAGGGGTTACGAGCAGTACTTC.

V gene TRBV19 combines with J gene TRBJ1-1, with D tentatively TRBD1 (6 bases). Germline values: CDR1 LNHDA, CDR2 SQIVND (reference sequence). The CDR3 consists of 14 residues. V was trimmed by 6 bases and J by 0 bases, leaving 11 bases between them. The CDR3 loop reads CASSLDSLNTEAFF. Here the CDR3 DNA reads TGTGCCAGTAGCCTGGACAGCCTGAACACTGAAGCTTTCTTT. Filled out from reference TRBV19 and TRBJ1-1, the complete variable domain reads DGGITQSPKYLFRKEGQNVTLSCEQNLNHDAMYWYRQDPGQGLRLIYYSQIVNDFQKGDIAEGYSVSREKKESFPLTVTSAQKNPTAFYLCASSLDSLNTEAFFGQGTRLTVV.

This sequence joins TRBV11-2 and TRBJ2-7, with 8 nucleotides matching TRBD1. V shed 5 bases, J shed 1 base, and the junction held 4 bases outside the gene matches. There are 14 residues in the CDR3. Germline V gene data show CDR1 as SGHAT and CDR2 as FQNNGV. This CDR3 is CASSPWTGSYEQYF. The DNA of the CDR3 is TGTGCCAGCAGCCCATGGACAGGGTCCTACGAGCAGTACTTC.

The chain joins TRBV5-6 to TRBJ1-1; D is undetermined. V lost 0 bases to trimming and J lost 1 base, with 10 bases between them. This CDR3 is 15 amino acids long. The V gene's germline CDR1 is SGHDT and CDR2 YYEEEE. This CDR3 reads CASSLVPRGNTEAFF. DNA of the CDR3: TGTGCCAGCAGCTTGGTTCCTCGGGGGAACACTGAAGCTTTCTTT.

As for this clone: Possible read error: a much larger clone is one base away. The chain employs TRBV5-1 and TRBJ2-7; tentatively, D is TRBD2 (6 bases). V was cut by 0 bases and J by 9 bases, with 13 bases left in between. The CDR3 spans 13 residues. The germline gives CDR1 SGHRS, CDR2 YFSETQ. This CDR3 reads CASSLEEVGGQYF. The CDR3 DNA sequence: TGCGCCAGCAGCTTGGAGGAAGTGGGGGGGCAGTACTTC.

This chain uses TRBV30 with TRBJ1-6; 8 positions match TRBD1. Germline V gene lookup returns CDR1 GTSNPN and CDR2 SVGIG (reference sequence). V lost 1 base, J lost 5 bases, and 10 bases stayed unmatched. The CDR3 contains 17 residues. CDR3 region: CAWSGTGLQADNSPLHF. The CDR3 bases are TGTGCCTGGAGTGGGACAGGGTTACAAGCGGATAATTCACCCCTCCACTTT.

V gene TRBV18 combines with J gene TRBJ1-1; D is unclear. The CDR3 consists of 14 residues. Germline V gene sequence: CDR1 KGHSH, CDR2 LQKENI. The germline V and J ends were trimmed by 0 bases and 3 bases, with 8 bases remaining between them. Here the CDR3 DNA reads TGTGCCAGCTCACCACCTCTAGCTGACACTGAAGCTTTCTTT. Translation: CASSPPLADTEAFF.

The chain is built from TRBV19 and TRBJ2-5; possible D gene TRBD2, 5 bases. From germline, CDR1 is LNHDA and CDR2 SQIVND (reference sequence). The germline V and J ends were trimmed by 5 bases and 0 bases, with 13 bases remaining between them. This CDR3 is 15 amino acids long. This chain's CDR3 is CASSSWERNQETQYF. Here the CDR3 DNA reads TGTGCCAGTAGTTCGTGGGAGAGGAACCAAGAGACCCAGTACTTC.